These 15 T cell receptor beta chains came from one sample sequenced in a study of OX40 agonist ivuxolimab in advanced cancers. Assay used: immunoSEQ multiplex PCR; TCRdb lists only in-frame clones, some missing. This sample has approximately 11,000 clones, with over 60% found just once. The specimen was CD4+ or CD8+ T cells sorted from blood, collected in a trial of the OX40 agonist ivuxolimab. The receptors were sampled from an adult with an advanced solid tumor such as melanoma, head and neck, liver or kidney cancer.

The rearrangement uses TRBV4-1 and TRBJ1-2, with 9 nucleotides matching TRBD1. The CDR3 covers 16 residues. Germline V gives CDR1 MGHRA, CDR2 YSYEKL. J was trimmed by 3 bases and V by 1 base; bases with no gene match: 6. CDR3 DNA sequence: TGCGCCAGCAGCCAAGTCTCGGGACAGGGTTACTATGGCTACACCTTC. This codes for CASSQVSGQGYYGYTF.

The genes are TRBV9 and TRBJ2-3, with TRBD2 matching over 8 bases. Germline trimming cut 0 bases from V and 3 bases from J; bases unmatched to any gene: 6. CDR1 and CDR2 (germline): SGDLS, YYNGEE. The CDR3 consists of 16 residues. In DNA, the CDR3 is TGTGCCAGCAGCGTAGACGGGGGGGACGTGACAGATACGCAGTATTTT. Translation: CASSVDGGDVTDTQYF.

The chain carries TRBV27 and TRBJ2-1; 12 positions agree with TRBD2. After removal of 5 bases from V and 4 bases from J, the junction contained 3 bases not matched to a gene. Germline V gene sequence: CDR1 MNHEY, CDR2 SMNVEV (reference sequence). The CDR3 has 15 amino acids. Written as DNA, the CDR3 is TGTGCCAGCAGTCTTACTAGCGGGAGGTACAATGAGCAGTTCTTC. Its translation is CASSLTSGRYNEQFF.

The chain combines TRBV7-9 with TRBJ2-1; D unclear. Germline assignment: CDR1 SEHNR and CDR2 FQNEAQ (reference sequence). The CDR3 loop spans 12 amino acids. Trimming took off 5 bases at V and 6 bases at J, with 8 bases between the two ends. CDR3 DNA: TGTGCCAGCAGCCCCTGGAGCAATGAGCAGTTCTTC. Its protein product is CASSPWSNEQFF.

The chain couples TRBV2 to TRBJ1-2, with TRBD1 matching 7 bases. The J segment lost 0 bases and the V segment lost 5 bases, leaving 6 bases of the junction unmatched. This CDR3 has 15 residues. Per the germline V gene, CDR1 is SNHLY and CDR2 is FYNNEI. CDR3 loop: CASSKTGNPNYGYTF. The CDR3, as DNA: TGTGCCAGCAGTAAGACAGGGAACCCTAACTATGGCTACACCTTC.

Only a few counts were recorded for this clone. The rearrangement uses TRBV27 and TRBJ2-3; TRBD2 is a possible D gene (5 bases). In germline, CDR1 is MNHEY, CDR2 SMNVEV (reference sequence). The V and J ends lost 2 bases and 3 bases respectively, with 12 bases between them. The CDR3 is 15 residues long. This CDR3 is CASSLGSSITDTQYF. The CDR3 region has the DNA TGTGCCAGCAGTTTAGGGAGCTCGATTACAGATACGCAGTATTTT.

The chain couples TRBV27 to TRBJ1-5; D possibly corresponds to TRBD1 (5 bases). The V gene's germline CDR1 is MNHEY and CDR2 SMNVEV (reference sequence). Trimming left V 8 bases short and J 9 bases short, with 20 bases between. This CDR3 is 14 amino acids long. The CDR3 is CASASSGALRPQHF. The CDR3 DNA reads as TGTGCCAGCGCCTCTTCCGGGGCGCTGAGGCCCCAGCATTTT.

The J gene is TRBJ2-7, the V gene TRBV5-6; tentative D call: TRBD2 (5 bases). Per the germline V gene, CDR1 is SGHDT and CDR2 is YYEEEE. This CDR3 has 12 amino acids. Trimming took off 5 bases at V and 5 bases at J, with 11 bases between the two ends. The CDR3 DNA follows: TGTGCCAGCAGTCGTCTCGGGAACGAGCAGTACTTC. Translation: CASSRLGNEQYF.

This clone has more than one count but fewer than ten. The chain has TRBV11-2 and TRBJ2-5, with 7 positions matching TRBD2. Germline assignment: CDR1 SGHAT and CDR2 FQNNGV. This CDR3 contains 15 residues. J gave up 5 bases and V 1 base, and 7 bases lay outside the gene matches. CDR3 loop: CASSLAPARGETQYF. The CDR3 DNA is TGTGCCAGCAGCTTAGCTCCGGCGCGGGGGGAGACCCAGTACTTC.

This sequence joins TRBV28 and TRBJ2-7; 8 bases agree with TRBD1. The length of the CDR3 is 19 residues. Germline-derived CDR1 and CDR2 are MDHEN and SYDVKM. The V gene end was trimmed by 5 bases and the J gene end by 3 bases; junction bases not matched to a gene: 21. The CDR3 bases are TGTGCCAGCAGTCACCAAGCCCGAAAACAGGGGGGCCTTGACTACGAGCAGTACTTC. It is translated as CASSHQARKQGGLDYEQYF.

The chain has TRBV6-1 and TRBJ1-2; TRBD1 matches at 7 bases. Unmatched junction bases numbered 2, after V lost 4 bases and J lost 0 bases. The CDR3 is made up of 14 amino acids. Germline V lookup: CDR1 MNHNS, CDR2 SASEGT. The CDR3 reads CASSVGTANYGYTF. CDR3 coding DNA: TGTGCCAGCAGTGTAGGGACAGCTAACTATGGCTACACCTTC.

The chain couples TRBV2 to TRBJ2-7; TRBD1 matches 10 bases. Germline assignment: CDR1 SNHLY and CDR2 FYNNEI. V was pared by 7 bases and J by 4 bases, with 10 bases of the junction left unmatched. This CDR3 has 15 amino acids. The DNA of the CDR3 is TGTGCCAGCACCCCTTCCCCGGACAGGGGGTACGAGCAGTACTTC. It encodes CASTPSPDRGYEQYF. Full variable domain (remainder filled in from reference TRBV2 and TRBJ2-7): EPEVTQTPSHQVTQMGQEVILRCVPISNHLYFYWYRQILGQKVEFLVSFYNNEISEKSEIFDDQFSVERPDGSNFTLKIRSTKLEDSAMYFCASTPSPDRGYEQYFGPGTRLTVT.

This clone was counted a few times. The J gene is TRBJ2-7, the V gene TRBV9; D uncertain. Germline CDR1 and CDR2: SGDLS and YYNGEE. V was clipped by 3 bases and J by 7 bases, with 17 bases between them. This CDR3 region has 14 residues. CDR3 sequence (DNA): TGTGCCAGCAGCGCAGGACCCCCAGCTCGGGAGCAGTACTTC. Amino acid sequence: CASSAGPPAREQYF.

This clone is medium-sized. The chain combines TRBV9 with TRBJ1-2; D uncertain. The length of the CDR3 is 17 residues. The V end lost 7 bases, the J end lost 0 bases, and 22 bases lay between the germline ends. In germline, CDR1 is SGDLS, CDR2 YYNGEE. The CDR3: CASRLPPPTTPNYGYTF. The CDR3 DNA reads as TGTGCCAGCCGGTTACCCCCCCCGACGACACCTAACTATGGCTACACCTTC.

This chain links TRBV19 with TRBJ2-7; 9 bases agree with TRBD1. CDR3 size: 13 residues. V was pared by 9 bases and J by 4 bases, with 7 bases of the junction left unmatched. CDR1 and CDR2 (germline): LNHDA, SQIVND (reference sequence). The DNA of the CDR3 is TGTGCCAGCTCGGGACAGGGAAAATACGAGCAGTACTTC. As protein: CASSGQGKYEQYF.